The entry that follows covers one TCR beta chain sequence. Its antigen is currently unknown. MiXCR was run by TCRdb on the 5' RACE reads, yielding one entry per CDR3 protein. The top ten clones hold about 8.2% of a sample with under 600,000 distinct CDR3 sequences, 20% to 25% of them seen once. This entry is derived from a study of T-cell memory formation after mild COVID-19. Study in general: In these data, TCR clusters were largely donor specific. Whole-study results and caveats: Certain responding clones were present in pre-infection memory, suggesting participation of cross-reactive memory.

Sequencing was done on a sample of PBMCs or a T cell subset sorted from them (not recorded which). This clonotype was sampled from an adult woman who had mild COVID-19 (a few samples of this study predate the infection). Cell type and time point are not known.

CDR3 coding DNA: TGCAGCGTCCCTGGACTAGCGGGACCCGAGCAGTACTTC. Protein product: CSVPGLAGPEQYF. The J gene is TRBJ2-7, the V gene TRBV29-1, with 12 bases that match TRBD2. CDR1 and CDR2 (germline): SQVTM, ANQGSEA. The length of the CDR3 is 13 residues. J gave up 6 bases and V 6 bases, and 6 bases lay outside the gene matches.